A single sample is the source of the 12 T cell receptor beta chains below, sequenced in a study of blood T cell repertoires in COVID-19. The assay was immunoSEQ multiplex PCR, and TCRdb's table has in-frame clones only and misses some. The table includes roughly 250,000 clones, 75% to 90% detected once. The sequenced material came from peripheral blood. The receptors originated from a woman aged 40 to 49 with acute or convalescent COVID-19.

This sequence joins TRBV11-2 and TRBJ1-1, with 8 positions matching TRBD1. The ends lost 2 bases at V and 7 bases at J; junction bases unmatched: 3. This CDR3 spans 13 amino acids. Germline CDR1 and CDR2: SGHAT and FQNNGV. CDR3 amino acids: CASSLQTGGEAFF. The CDR3 nucleotides are TGTGCCAGCAGCTTACAAACAGGGGGTGAAGCTTTCTTT.

In the case of this clone: This sample includes further DNA sequences coding for the same CDR3. The genes are TRBV5-4 and TRBJ1-3; the D is unclear. CDR1 SGHNT and CDR2 YYREEE come from the germline V gene (reference sequence). The length of the CDR3 is 14 residues. V was clipped by 0 bases and J by 1 base, with 5 bases between them. CDR3 bases: TGTGCCAGCAGCTTGGGCGGGTCTGGAAACACCATATATTTT. Amino acids: CASSLGGSGNTIYF.

CDR3 residues: CASSRTGDMDQPQHF. The CDR3 region has the DNA TGTGCCAGCAGCCGGACAGGGGATATGGACCAGCCCCAGCATTTT. The rearrangement uses TRBV3-1 (or the pseudogene TRBV3-2) and TRBJ1-5; 9 nucleotides agree with TRBD1. Germline CDR1 LGHDT, CDR2 YNNKEL (reference sequence). The CDR3 runs 15 residues. The trim removed 4 bases at V and 7 bases at J, leaving 8 bases unmatched.

The V call is TRBV7-2, the J call TRBJ2-3; 8 bases line up with TRBD2. The ends lost 1 base at V and 13 bases at J; junction bases unmatched: 7. This CDR3 is 13 amino acids long. Looked up from germline, CDR1 is SGHTA and CDR2 is FQGNSA. In DNA, the CDR3 is TGTGCCAGCAGCTTAGATCGAGCGGGGGAAGAGTATTTT. The encoded protein is CASSLDRAGEEYF. The entire variable domain, with the rest obtained from reference TRBV7-2 and TRBJ2-3, is as follows: GAGVSQSPSNKVTEKGKDVELRCDPISGHTALYWYRQSLGQGLEFLIYFQGNSAPDKSGLPSDRFSAERTGGSVSTLTIQRTQQEDSAVYLCASSLDRAGEEYFGPGTRLTVL.

CDR3 residues: CASSGDRGRNTIYF. CDR3 nucleotides: TGTGCCAGCTCCGGAGACAGGGGGCGGAACACCATATATTTT. This chain links TRBV18 with TRBJ1-3, with 10 bases that match TRBD1. Trimming at V came to 6 bases and at J to 7 bases, leaving 6 bases not matched to a gene. Germline V CDR1 and CDR2: KGHSH, LQKENI. The CDR3 is made up of 14 amino acids.

The V and J genes are TRBV10-1 and TRBJ2-1; 10 bases line up with TRBD1. Losses at the gene ends were 6 bases for V and 0 bases for J; bases not matched to a gene: 8. The CDR3 loop spans 17 amino acids. Germline V gene sequence: CDR1 WNHNN, CDR2 SYGVQD (reference sequence). The CDR3 DNA reads TGCGCCAGCAGCGTGGACAGGGGGGTGAGCTCCTACAATGAGCAGTTCTTC. It translates to CASSVDRGVSSYNEQFF.

CDR3 amino acids: CASSQDNGVGEQFF. CDR3 coding DNA: TGTGCCAGCAGCCAAGATAATGGTGTCGGGGAGCAGTTCTTC. The rearrangement joins TRBV3-1 (or the pseudogene TRBV3-2) to TRBJ2-1; D gene uncertain. The CDR3 totals 14 residues. Trimming shortened V by 0 bases and J by 10 bases, and 13 bases separated the two germline ends. Per the germline V gene, CDR1 is LGHDT and CDR2 is YNNKEL (reference sequence).

This chain connects TRBV2 to TRBJ2-3; 13 nucleotides align to TRBD2. Germline assignment: CDR1 SNHLY and CDR2 FYNNEI. With V trimmed by 4 bases and J by 1 base, 5 bases remained unmatched. This CDR3 spans 17 amino acids. The CDR3 here is CASSAGTSGARTDTQYF. In nucleotides, the CDR3 is TGTGCCAGCAGTGCAGGGACTAGCGGGGCTCGCACAGATACGCAGTATTTT.

This clone was found once. The rearrangement uses TRBV2 and TRBJ2-1, with 8 bases that match TRBD1. CDR1 and CDR2 from the germline V gene are SNHLY and FYNNEI. CDR3 length: 16 residues. Germline trimming cut 3 bases from V and 6 bases from J; bases unmatched to any gene: 10. The CDR3 sequence is CASSDQGAVEGNEQFF. The CDR3 region has the DNA TGTGCCAGCAGTGATCAGGGGGCTGTAGAAGGCAATGAGCAGTTCTTC.

On this clone itself: Distinct nucleotide sequences in the sample also encode this CDR3. The V and J genes are TRBV19 and TRBJ1-1; D perhaps matches TRBD1 (6 bases). Germline CDR1 is LNHDA and CDR2 is SQIVND (reference sequence). Trimming stripped 6 bases from V and 1 base from J, with 9 bases between. The CDR3 loop spans 13 amino acids. Here the CDR3 reads CASSPQGNTEAFF. In DNA form, the CDR3 reads TGTGCCAGTAGCCCACAGGGGAACACTGAAGCTTTCTTT.

The chain combines TRBV7-2 with TRBJ1-5; D unresolved. The CDR3 runs to 15 residues. Per the germline V gene, CDR1 is SGHTA and CDR2 is FQGNSA. V lost 1 base, J lost 2 bases, and 9 bases lay in between. CDR3 sequence reads: CASSLEFGGNQPQHF. The CDR3 DNA follows: TGTGCCAGCAGCTTAGAATTCGGAGGCAATCAGCCCCAGCATTTT.

The chain couples TRBV27 to TRBJ1-2, with no clear D. In germline, CDR1 is MNHEY, CDR2 SMNVEV (reference sequence). The V end lost 3 bases, the J end lost 0 bases, and 11 bases lay between the germline ends. The CDR3 sequence is 15 residues long. The CDR3, as DNA: TGTGCCAGCAGTTTTCGCCAGGCCACTAACTATGGCTACACCTTC. Its protein is CASSFRQATNYGYTF.